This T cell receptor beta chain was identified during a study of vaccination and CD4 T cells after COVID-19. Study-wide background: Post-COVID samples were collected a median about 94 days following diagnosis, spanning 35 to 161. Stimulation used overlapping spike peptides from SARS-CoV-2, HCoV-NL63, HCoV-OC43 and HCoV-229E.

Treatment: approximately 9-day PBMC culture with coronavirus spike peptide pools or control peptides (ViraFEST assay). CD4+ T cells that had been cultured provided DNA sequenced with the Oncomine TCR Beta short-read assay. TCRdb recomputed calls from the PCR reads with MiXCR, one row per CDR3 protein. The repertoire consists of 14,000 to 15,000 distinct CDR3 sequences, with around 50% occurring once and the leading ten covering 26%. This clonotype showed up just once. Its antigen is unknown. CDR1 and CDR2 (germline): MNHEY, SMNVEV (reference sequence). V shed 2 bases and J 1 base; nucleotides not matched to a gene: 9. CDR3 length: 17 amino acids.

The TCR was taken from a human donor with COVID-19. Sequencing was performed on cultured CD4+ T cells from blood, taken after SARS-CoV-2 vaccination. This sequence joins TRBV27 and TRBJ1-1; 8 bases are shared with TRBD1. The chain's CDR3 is CASSLLRDRSANTEAFF. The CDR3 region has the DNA TGTGCCAGCAGTTTACTCCGGGACAGGTCGGCGAACACTGAAGCTTTCTTT.